The 26 T cell receptor beta chains reported below all come from one sample, sequenced in a study of blood T cells in healthy people across ages. Primed by a sample-barcoded 5' primer and a J-beta primer mix, a second PCR proceeded for 7 to 11 cycles. TCRdb re-called the 5' RACE reads with MiXCR, one entry per CDR3 protein. Of 780,000 or so distinct CDR3 sequences in the sample, roughly three fifths were seen once. Sequencing was performed on blood. The receptor source for this set is a man in his forties in good health.

The chain employs TRBV20-1 and TRBJ2-5; 13 nucleotides agree with TRBD2. Germline CDR1 is DFQATT and CDR2 is SNEGSKA (reference sequence). CDR3 length: 15 residues. Germline trimming cut 6 bases from V and 4 bases from J; bases unmatched to any gene: 8. CDR3 DNA: TGCAGTGCGGAAGGACTAGCGGGAGCAAGAGAGACCCAGTACTTC. Translating gives CSAEGLAGARETQYF.

The V call is TRBV9, the J call TRBJ2-3, with D perhaps matching TRBD1 or TRBD2 (6 bases each). The V gene's germline CDR1 is SGDLS and CDR2 YYNGEE. The CDR3 is 17 amino acids. Deletions cut 1 base from V and 2 bases from J, with 17 bases between. The CDR3: CASSVNGRGGYTDTQYF. Here the CDR3 DNA reads TGTGCCAGCAGCGTAAACGGGCGAGGGGGGTACACAGATACGCAGTATTTT.

The J gene is TRBJ2-7, the V gene TRBV7-2, with 7 positions matching TRBD1. The germline gives CDR1 SGHTA, CDR2 FQGNSA. CDR3 length: 15 residues. V shed 3 bases, J shed 3 bases, and the junction held 8 bases outside the gene matches. The CDR3 reads CASSFNPGQNYEQYF. As DNA, the CDR3 is TGTGCCAGCAGCTTTAACCCGGGACAGAACTACGAGCAGTACTTC.

The CDR3 coding sequence is TGTGCCAGCCATCTAGCGTATAGCTCCTACGAGCAGTACTTC. Translated, it gives CASHLAYSSYEQYF. The chain uses TRBV2 and TRBJ2-7; the D gene is possibly TRBD2 (6 bases). The CDR3 sequence is 14 residues long. V lost 8 bases and J lost 0, with 14 bases in between. CDR1 is SNHLY, CDR2 FYNNEI, per germline.

This chain joins TRBV6-6 and TRBJ1-5, with 7 positions matching TRBD1. Germline V gene sequence: CDR1 MNHNY, CDR2 SVGAGI (reference sequence). With 5 bases clipped from V and 6 bases from J, the junction kept 4 bases outside the gene matches. The CDR3 sequence is 13 residues long. The CDR3 region is CASSKEGAQPQHF. CDR3 sequence (DNA): TGTGCCAGCAGTAAAGAGGGGGCTCAGCCCCAGCATTTT.

V usage is TRBV4-1 and J usage is TRBJ2-4; 9 bases agree with TRBD2. The J call is uncertain, as TRBJ2-5 better fits the DNA end. Germline V gene sequence: CDR1 MGHRA, CDR2 YSYEKL. CDR3 length: 18 residues. DNA for the CDR3: TGCGCCAGCAGCGTCCGACAGGTCCTAGCGGGACACCAAGAGACCCAGTACTTC. This gives the protein CASSVRQVLAGHQETQYF.

This clonotype was observed many times. The chain has TRBV5-6 and TRBJ2-7; maybe TRBD1 (6 bases). The germline V gene has CDR1 SGHDT and CDR2 YYEEEE. This CDR3 comprises 14 residues. The V end was cut by 5 bases, the J end by 3 bases, with 15 bases between. CDR3 nucleotide sequence: TGTGCCAGCAGAACCGGGACATCGCGCTACGAGCAGTACTTC. Its translation: CASRTGTSRYEQYF. Full variable domain (rest looked up from reference TRBV5-6 and TRBJ2-7): DAGVTQSPTHLIKTRGQQVTLRCSPKSGHDTVSWYQQALGQGPQFIFQYYEEEERQRGNFPDRFSGHQFPNYSSELNVNALLLGDSALYLCASRTGTSRYEQYFGPGTRLTVT.

This chain links TRBV20-1 with TRBJ2-5; the match to TRBD2 covers 12 bases. Judging by the DNA end, TRBJ2-7 fits better; the J call may be wrong. This CDR3 has 18 residues. The V gene's germline CDR1 is DFQATT and CDR2 SNEGSKA (reference sequence). The CDR3 coding sequence is TGCAGTGCTAGAGCCCCCTCAAACCCGGGACTAGCGGGCGGCGAGCAGTACTTC. Protein sequence: CSARAPSNPGLAGGEQYF.

The J gene is TRBJ2-4, the V gene TRBV20-1, with D possibly matching TRBD2 (6 bases). CDR1 is DFQATT and CDR2 is SNEGSKA in the germline V gene (reference sequence). V dropped 8 bases and J dropped 4 bases, with 15 bases sitting between them. The CDR3 covers 13 residues. The CDR3 sequence: CSQRERQKNIQYF. The CDR3 DNA is TGCAGTCAACGGGAGCGGCAGAAAAACATTCAGTACTTC.

This clonotype was counted at least ten times. The rearrangement joins TRBV20-1 to TRBJ2-5; 10 nucleotides align to TRBD2. CDR3 length: 15 amino acids. The germline V gene has CDR1 DFQATT and CDR2 SNEGSKA (reference sequence). Losses at the gene ends were 6 bases for V and 2 bases for J; bases not matched to a gene: 9. Written as DNA, the CDR3 is TGCAGTGCCCAGCCGGGACTAGCGTCACAAGAGACCCAGTACTTC. This translates into CSAQPGLASQETQYF.

The rearrangement joins TRBV24-1 to TRBJ2-3, with TRBD2 identical over 9 bases. Germline loops: CDR1 KGHDR, CDR2 SFDVKD. The CDR3 spans 16 residues. The V segment lost 0 bases and the J segment 4 bases; nucleotides outside the gene matches: 4. The CDR3: CATSDLSGGYADTQYF. The CDR3 bases are TGTGCCACCAGTGATTTGAGCGGGGGGTACGCAGATACGCAGTATTTT.

This clonotype has only one observation. The rearrangement links TRBV28 to TRBJ2-3; 10 bases align to TRBD2. This CDR3 region has 18 residues. Germline lookup yields CDR1 MDHEN and CDR2 SYDVKM. V was pared by 4 bases and J by 2 bases, with 12 bases of the junction left unmatched. CDR3 nucleotides: TGTGCCAGCAGTTCCAGGATTACTAGCGGGGAAAACACAGATACGCAGTATTTT. Translating gives CASSSRITSGENTDTQYF. The full variable domain, with the rest looked up from reference TRBV28 and TRBJ2-3, is DVKVTQSSRYLVKRTGEKVFLECVQDMDHENMFWYRQDPGLGLRLIYFSYDVKMKEKGDIPEGYSVSREKKERFSLILESASTNQTSMYLCASSSRITSGENTDTQYFGPGTRLTVL.

The chain carries TRBV3-1 and TRBJ2-3; D gene ambiguous. The CDR3 is 14 residues long. The germline CDR1 and CDR2 sequences are LGHDT and YNNKEL (reference sequence). The V end was cut by 1 base, the J end by 2 bases, with 7 bases between. The CDR3 protein is CASSQVGYTDTQYF. CDR3 nucleotides: TGTGCCAGCAGCCAAGTCGGGTACACAGATACGCAGTATTTT.

This clonotype was seen once. V and J are TRBV14 and TRBJ2-3; possibly TRBD2 for D (5 bases). Germline V gene data show CDR1 as SGHDN and CDR2 as FVKESK. The V end lost 0 bases, the J end lost 3 bases, and 7 bases lay between the germline ends. This CDR3 is built from 14 residues. CDR3 nucleotide sequence: TGTGCCAGCAGCCAAGAAAGGAGGACAGATACGCAGTATTTT. As protein: CASSQERRTDTQYF.

This clonotype showed up just a few times. The V gene is TRBV27, the J gene TRBJ2-7; 8 bases line up with TRBD1. With V trimmed by 3 bases and J by 4 bases, 5 bases remained unmatched. The CDR3 is made up of 14 amino acids. From germline, CDR1 is MNHEY and CDR2 SMNVEV (reference sequence). Here the CDR3 reads CASSLGRGQYEQYF. CDR3 nucleotide sequence: TGTGCCAGCAGTTTGGGCAGGGGGCAGTACGAGCAGTACTTC.

The rearrangement uses TRBV7-2 and TRBJ2-5, with D possibly being TRBD2 (6 bases). V was shortened by 3 bases and J by 11 bases, with 22 bases between the two germline ends. The CDR3 is made up of 15 amino acids. CDR1 SGHTA and CDR2 FQGNSA come from the germline V gene. DNA of the CDR3: TGTGCCAGCAGCTTCGCCCGGGACTCCATTGGGGAGCAGTACTTC. It specifies CASSFARDSIGEQYF.

The V and J genes are TRBV29-1 and TRBJ2-6; D is unclear. CDR1 and CDR2 from the germline V gene are SQVTM and ANQGSEA. This CDR3 has 13 residues. Trimming took 6 bases from V and 0 from J, leaving 6 bases between them. The CDR3 reads CSVTPSGANVLTF. CDR3 sequence (DNA): TGCAGCGTAACCCCCTCTGGGGCCAACGTCCTGACTTTC.

The chain employs TRBV12-3 or TRBV12-4 and TRBJ2-1; 7 bases match TRBD2. TRBJ2-7 explains the end of the DNA better; the J call may be wrong. The CDR3 runs 15 residues. The DNA for the CDR3 is TGTGCCAGCAGTTTTTGGCGGGAGCTCTACAATGAGCAGTACTTC. Its translation is CASSFWRELYNEQYF.

The chain uses TRBV6-6 and TRBJ2-3, with D tentatively TRBD1 or TRBD2 (5 bases each). Germline V gene sequence: CDR1 MNHNY, CDR2 SVGAGI (reference sequence). This CDR3 has 14 residues. Trimming took 5 bases from V and 2 from J, leaving 11 bases between them. CDR3 region: CASSGGKNTDTQYF. Written as DNA, the CDR3 is TGTGCCAGCAGTGGGGGAAAAAACACAGATACGCAGTATTTT.

This clonotype was seen only a few times. The rearrangement uses TRBV12-3 or TRBV12-4 and TRBJ2-3; TRBD2 might be the D (6 bases). V lost 8 bases and J lost 5, with 20 bases in between. The CDR3 totals 15 residues. CDR3 in DNA: TGTGCCAGCTCCCCCACCGGGACTGCTGGAGATACGCAGTATTTT. Translated: CASSPTGTAGDTQYF.

The table lists this clonotype with a few counts. The chain has TRBV9 and TRBJ2-2; perhaps TRBD1 as D (5 bases). Looked up from germline, CDR1 is SGDLS and CDR2 is YYNGEE. The CDR3 covers 16 residues. The V and J ends lost 6 bases and 6 bases respectively, with 21 bases between them. Here the CDR3 reads CASNPGAGRSAGELFF. CDR3 DNA: TGTGCCAGCAACCCTGGGGCAGGAAGGTCGGCCGGGGAGCTGTTTTTT.

This chain connects TRBV5-1 to TRBJ2-5, with D unresolved. TRBJ2-7 matches the DNA end more closely, so the J call is doubtful. The CDR3 sequence is 15 residues long. Germline-derived CDR1 and CDR2 are SGHRS and YFSETQ. The CDR3 region is CASSLLDLLTHEQYF. CDR3 DNA sequence: TGCGCCAGCAGCTTGCTGGATCTTCTTACCCACGAGCAGTACTTC.

The J gene is TRBJ2-1, the V gene TRBV6-1; a possible D gene is TRBD2 (6 bases). Germline V gene data show CDR1 as MNHNS and CDR2 as SASEGT. The V gene lost 4 bases and the J gene lost 6 bases, with 16 bases spanning the gap. This CDR3 is 15 amino acids long. The DNA for the CDR3 is TGTGCCAGCAGTGCCGGGGGTATCCTGGGCAATGAGCAGTTCTTC. Protein sequence: CASSAGGILGNEQFF.

This sequence joins TRBV14 and TRBJ2-2; D may be TRBD2 (6 bases). Trimming removed 6 bases at V and 3 bases at J, with 20 bases between. The germline V gene has CDR1 SGHDN and CDR2 FVKESK. The CDR3 sequence is 17 residues long. The CDR3 here is CASSPKHSGLYTGELFF. The CDR3 DNA is TGTGCCAGCAGTCCAAAGCATAGCGGACTATACACCGGGGAGCTGTTTTTT.

In its sample, this clonotype was seen once. The V and J genes are TRBV28 and TRBJ1-2, with 7 bases that match TRBD1. Per the germline V gene, CDR1 is MDHEN and CDR2 is SYDVKM. The CDR3 contains 15 residues. J was trimmed by 4 bases and V by 3 bases; bases with no gene match: 8. CDR3: CASSLGQLNPYGYTF. The CDR3 DNA sequence: TGTGCCAGCAGTTTGGGACAGTTAAACCCCTATGGCTACACCTTC.

The chain carries TRBV7-2 and TRBJ2-5; no clear D gene. This CDR3 comprises 13 residues. Trimming removed 7 bases from V and 5 bases from J, with 14 bases in between. Germline V gives CDR1 SGHTA, CDR2 FQGNSA. CDR3 amino acids: CASTTGRWETQYF. Written as DNA, the CDR3 is TGTGCCAGCACCACGGGCCGTTGGGAGACCCAGTACTTC.